Listed below are T cell receptor beta chains from one sample, sequenced in a study of blood T cell repertoires in COVID-19. Sequencing was performed with immunoSEQ multiplex PCR; in TCRdb, only in-frame clones are kept and a portion is missing. The top ten hold roughly 3.4% of the sample, which has 130,000 or so clones, about four fifths seen once. What was sequenced was PBMCs or T cells enriched from blood (not recorded which). Source of these receptors: a woman in her forties or fifties with acute COVID-19. The CDR3 runs from the conserved cysteine through the conserved F or W. D genes are given only for firm matches. Some rows have no size entry. The others give once, few or many, or a class for an expanded clone.

cdr3_nt: TGTGCCAGCAGTCCCACGACTTCAACTTCGAACACTGAAGCTTTCTTT
cdr3_aa: CASSPTTSTSNTEAFF
j_call: TRBJ1-1
d_call: .
v_call: TRBV28
cdr3_length: 16
clone_size: few

cdr3_nt: TGTGCCAGCAGCTTCCTGGGCCACTATGGCTACACCTTC
cdr3_aa: CASSFLGHYGYTF
j_call: TRBJ1-2
d_call: .
v_call: TRBV5-8
cdr3_length: 13
clone_size: once

cdr3_nt: TGTGCCAGCAGTTTATCTGCGCAATCTGAAAAACTGTTTTTT
cdr3_aa: CASSLSAQSEKLFF
j_call: TRBJ1-4
d_call: .
v_call: TRBV27
cdr3_length: 14
clone_size: .

cdr3_nt: TGTGCCACCAGCAGAGTCCTTATAATCCCCCCAGTGAATAGCAATCAGCCCCAGCATTTT
cdr3_aa: CATSRVLIIPPVNSNQPQHF
j_call: TRBJ1-5
d_call: .
v_call: TRBV15
cdr3_length: 20
clone_size: .

cdr3_nt: TGTGCCAGCAGCTTCGACAGGGTCGGTGGAAACACCATATATTTT
cdr3_aa: CASSFDRVGGNTIYF
j_call: TRBJ1-3
d_call: TRBD1
v_call: TRBV11-2
cdr3_length: 15
clone_size: .

cdr3_nt: TGTGCCAGCAGTTACTCGAGAGGGTCCTACGAGCAGTACTTC
cdr3_aa: CASSYSRGSYEQYF
j_call: TRBJ2-7
d_call: .
v_call: TRBV6-2/TRBV6-3
cdr3_length: 14
clone_size: .

cdr3_nt: TGTGCCAGCAGCTTGAGTTCAACTAATGAAAAACTGTTTTTT
cdr3_aa: CASSLSSTNEKLFF
j_call: TRBJ1-4
d_call: .
v_call: TRBV11-2
cdr3_length: 14
clone_size: .

cdr3_nt: TGTGCCAGCAGCCGTTGGACAGGGGGCGAGGTTGAGACCCAGTACTTC
cdr3_aa: CASSRWTGGEVETQYF
j_call: TRBJ2-5
d_call: TRBD1
v_call: TRBV11-2
cdr3_length: 16
clone_size: .

cdr3_nt: TGTGCCAGCTCACCTAGTTGGGCGCAAGAGACCCAGTACTTC
cdr3_aa: CASSPSWAQETQYF
j_call: TRBJ2-5
d_call: .
v_call: TRBV18
cdr3_length: 14
clone_size: .

cdr3_nt: TGTGCCTGGCAAAGGGGCATGAACACTGAAGCTTTCTTT
cdr3_aa: CAWQRGMNTEAFF
j_call: TRBJ1-1
d_call: .
v_call: TRBV30
cdr3_length: 13
clone_size: .

cdr3_nt: TGTGCCAGCAGCTCCCCCGGACTAGCGGGATACACAGATACGCAGTATTTT
cdr3_aa: CASSSPGLAGYTDTQYF
j_call: TRBJ2-3
d_call: .
v_call: TRBV12-1
cdr3_length: 17
clone_size: .

cdr3_nt: TGTGCCAGCTCCACAGGGGCCTACGAGCAGTACTTC
cdr3_aa: CASSTGAYEQYF
j_call: TRBJ2-7
d_call: TRBD1
v_call: TRBV6-5
cdr3_length: 12
clone_size: .

cdr3_nt: TGTGCCAGCAGTTACTCAGGACAGGTTGACTATGGCTACACCTTC
cdr3_aa: CASSYSGQVDYGYTF
j_call: TRBJ1-2
d_call: TRBD1
v_call: TRBV6-5
cdr3_length: 15
clone_size: .

cdr3_nt: TGTGCCAGCGTGTTTCGGGTCGAAGCTTTCTTT
cdr3_aa: CASVFRVEAFF
j_call: TRBJ1-1
d_call: .
v_call: TRBV2
cdr3_length: 11
clone_size: .

cdr3_nt: TGCGCCAGCAGACCCGGACAGGGGAAAGTCGATACGCAGTATTTT
cdr3_aa: CASRPGQGKVDTQYF
j_call: TRBJ2-3
d_call: TRBD1
v_call: TRBV5-1
cdr3_length: 15
clone_size: .

cdr3_nt: TGTGCCACCAGTGATTCAGGAACTCAGCAGTTCTTC
cdr3_aa: CATSDSGTQQFF
j_call: TRBJ2-1
d_call: .
v_call: TRBV24-1
cdr3_length: 12
clone_size: once

cdr3_nt: TGTGCCAGCAGTCCCCAGACAGCTGACAACTACACCTTC
cdr3_aa: CASSPQTADNYTF
j_call: TRBJ1-2
d_call: .
v_call: TRBV12-3/TRBV12-4
cdr3_length: 13
clone_size: .

cdr3_nt: TGCGCCAGCAGGCTTACCCTGGGGCAGGTGAACACTGAAGCTTTCTTT
cdr3_aa: CASRLTLGQVNTEAFF
j_call: TRBJ1-1
d_call: .
v_call: TRBV4-1
cdr3_length: 16
clone_size: .

cdr3_nt: TGTGCCAGCAGCTTAACCCAGGGGAGAAACACCGGGGAGCTGTTTTTT
cdr3_aa: CASSLTQGRNTGELFF
j_call: TRBJ2-2
d_call: .
v_call: TRBV7-8
cdr3_length: 16
clone_size: .

cdr3_nt: TGTGCCAGCAGCTTGGCGGGAGCCCGAGAGACCCAGTACTTC
cdr3_aa: CASSLAGARETQYF
j_call: TRBJ2-5
d_call: TRBD2
v_call: TRBV7-2
cdr3_length: 14
clone_size: .

cdr3_nt: TGTGCCAGCAGCCCACAGACAGTCTCCTACGAGCAGTACTTC
cdr3_aa: CASSPQTVSYEQYF
j_call: TRBJ2-7
d_call: .
v_call: TRBV9
cdr3_length: 14
clone_size: .

cdr3_nt: TGTGCCAGCAGTGATGCAGGGGTCCGGTCCTACGAGCAGTACTTC
cdr3_aa: CASSDAGVRSYEQYF
j_call: TRBJ2-7
d_call: .
v_call: TRBV25-1
cdr3_length: 15
clone_size: .

cdr3_nt: TGTGCCAGCAGCCCCCGCGGGGGGCGCTTCTACGAGCAGTACTTC
cdr3_aa: CASSPRGGRFYEQYF
j_call: TRBJ2-7
d_call: TRBD2
v_call: TRBV7-2
cdr3_length: 15
clone_size: .

cdr3_nt: TGTGCCACCAGTGATGGGGGGACCTCCTACAATGAGCAGTTCTTC
cdr3_aa: CATSDGGTSYNEQFF
j_call: TRBJ2-1
d_call: .
v_call: TRBV24-1
cdr3_length: 15
clone_size: .

cdr3_nt: TGTGCCTGGCTCACCGGCGGCGGGACGGATGAGCAGTTCTTC
cdr3_aa: CAWLTGGGTDEQFF
j_call: TRBJ2-1
d_call: .
v_call: TRBV30
cdr3_length: 14
clone_size: once

cdr3_nt: TGTGCCAGCAGCTCGCGTAGCGGGGCCTCGGACAATGAGCAGTTCTTC
cdr3_aa: CASSSRSGASDNEQFF
j_call: TRBJ2-1
d_call: TRBD2
v_call: TRBV7-3
cdr3_length: 16
clone_size: .

cdr3_nt: TGCGCCAGCAGCCAAGCAACTAGCGGGAGAAACACCGGGGAGCTGTTTTTT
cdr3_aa: CASSQATSGRNTGELFF
j_call: TRBJ2-2
d_call: TRBD2
v_call: TRBV4-1
cdr3_length: 17
clone_size: .

cdr3_nt: TGTGCCAGCAGCCCTCGGGGGGAGACTGAAGCTTTCTTT
cdr3_aa: CASSPRGETEAFF
j_call: TRBJ1-1
d_call: .
v_call: TRBV5-4
cdr3_length: 13
clone_size: .

cdr3_nt: TGCGCCAGCAGCCAAGGCAGGCTAATCGGACTAGCGGTAGAGACCCAGTACTTC
cdr3_aa: CASSQGRLIGLAVETQYF
j_call: TRBJ2-5
d_call: TRBD2
v_call: TRBV4-1
cdr3_length: 18
clone_size: few

cdr3_nt: TGTGCCAGCAGCCAAGGGACTAGCGGGAGGGAGCAGTACTTC
cdr3_aa: CASSQGTSGREQYF
j_call: TRBJ2-7
d_call: TRBD2
v_call: TRBV3-1/TRBV3-2
cdr3_length: 14
clone_size: .

cdr3_nt: TGTGCCAGCAGCCTACAGGCGGGAGGGCCGCTGTACGAGCAGTACTTC
cdr3_aa: CASSLQAGGPLYEQYF
j_call: TRBJ2-7
d_call: TRBD2
v_call: TRBV9
cdr3_length: 16
clone_size: .

cdr3_nt: TGTGCCAGCAGCGTCGGAGGTTCGGCCAACGTCCTGACTTTC
cdr3_aa: CASSVGGSANVLTF
j_call: TRBJ2-6
d_call: .
v_call: TRBV7-2
cdr3_length: 14
clone_size: .

cdr3_nt: TGTGCCAGCAGTTCAGAGCGAGGCTACGAGCAGTACTTC
cdr3_aa: CASSSERGYEQYF
j_call: TRBJ2-7
d_call: .
v_call: TRBV12-3/TRBV12-4
cdr3_length: 13
clone_size: .

cdr3_nt: TGCGCCAGCAGCCAAGATCTGGAGACAGGGGGATTTGGGACAAACACCATATATTTT
cdr3_aa: CASSQDLETGGFGTNTIYF
j_call: TRBJ1-3
d_call: TRBD1
v_call: TRBV4-1
cdr3_length: 19
clone_size: .

cdr3_nt: TGCGCCAGCAGCTTGGCCAATTGGGGGGAAGGGGAGACCCAGTACTTC
cdr3_aa: CASSLANWGEGETQYF
j_call: TRBJ2-5
d_call: .
v_call: TRBV5-1
cdr3_length: 16
clone_size: .

cdr3_nt: TGTGCCAGCAGTTCCCGATGGGAGGGTTATGGCTACACCTTC
cdr3_aa: CASSSRWEGYGYTF
j_call: TRBJ1-2
d_call: .
v_call: TRBV28
cdr3_length: 14
clone_size: .

cdr3_nt: TGTGCCAGCAGCTTAGAGACTAGCGGGAACGGTGAGCAGTTCTTC
cdr3_aa: CASSLETSGNGEQFF
j_call: TRBJ2-1
d_call: TRBD2
v_call: TRBV7-2
cdr3_length: 15
clone_size: many

cdr3_nt: TGTGCCAGCCACAGGCTCTTGAACACTGAAGCTTTCTTT
cdr3_aa: CASHRLLNTEAFF
j_call: TRBJ1-1
d_call: .
v_call: TRBV6-5
cdr3_length: 13
clone_size: .

cdr3_nt: TGCGCCAGCAGCTTGAACTTGGGAGAGGGCTTCCAGTTCTTC
cdr3_aa: CASSLNLGEGFQFF
j_call: TRBJ2-1
d_call: .
v_call: TRBV5-1
cdr3_length: 14
clone_size: .

cdr3_nt: TGCGCCAGCAGCGGCGGACAGTACTACAATGAGCAGTTCTTC
cdr3_aa: CASSGGQYYNEQFF
j_call: TRBJ2-1
d_call: .
v_call: TRBV5-1
cdr3_length: 14
clone_size: .

cdr3_nt: TGTGCCAGCAGCGACCAGGGGTATTCCAGCGAGCAGTACTTC
cdr3_aa: CASSDQGYSSEQYF
j_call: TRBJ2-7
d_call: .
v_call: TRBV6-2/TRBV6-3
cdr3_length: 14
clone_size: .

cdr3_nt: TGTGCCTGGGGGGGACAGGGACGAGGTCAGCCCCAGCATTTT
cdr3_aa: CAWGGQGRGQPQHF
j_call: TRBJ1-5
d_call: TRBD1
v_call: TRBV30
cdr3_length: 14
clone_size: .

cdr3_nt: TGTGCCAGCAGCCCCTACAGGGGCGCAGCTTTCTTT
cdr3_aa: CASSPYRGAAFF
j_call: TRBJ1-1
d_call: TRBD1
v_call: TRBV5-8
cdr3_length: 12
clone_size: .

cdr3_nt: TGCAGCGTTGAAGGACAGGTCCTGAACACTGAAGCTTTCTTT
cdr3_aa: CSVEGQVLNTEAFF
j_call: TRBJ1-1
d_call: .
v_call: TRBV29-1
cdr3_length: 14
clone_size: .

cdr3_nt: TGTGCTAGTGGTTTGGACCGAGGACTAGCGGGAGCTAGAGGAGAGACCCAGTACTTC
cdr3_aa: CASGLDRGLAGARGETQYF
j_call: TRBJ2-5
d_call: TRBD2
v_call: TRBV12-5
cdr3_length: 19
clone_size: .

cdr3_nt: TGTGCCTGGAGAGGTCCGGACAGGGCGAAGCGAAACACCATATATTTT
cdr3_aa: CAWRGPDRAKRNTIYF
j_call: TRBJ1-3
d_call: TRBD1
v_call: TRBV30
cdr3_length: 16
clone_size: .

cdr3_nt: TGTGCCAGCAGTTCCACCGGGACTAGCGACTCCTACGAGCAGTACTTC
cdr3_aa: CASSSTGTSDSYEQYF
j_call: TRBJ2-7
d_call: TRBD2
v_call: TRBV28
cdr3_length: 16
clone_size: once

cdr3_nt: TGTGCCAGCAGGAAACAGGGGGCGTTGGGAAACACCATATATTTT
cdr3_aa: CASRKQGALGNTIYF
j_call: TRBJ1-3
d_call: TRBD1
v_call: TRBV2
cdr3_length: 15
clone_size: .

cdr3_nt: TGTGCCAGCAGCACAGGTCTCCCCTACAATGAGCAGTTCTTC
cdr3_aa: CASSTGLPYNEQFF
j_call: TRBJ2-1
d_call: .
v_call: TRBV11-2
cdr3_length: 14
clone_size: .

cdr3_nt: TGTGCCAGCAGTGAAGCAACAGTGATGAGTCAGCCCCAGCATTTT
cdr3_aa: CASSEATVMSQPQHF
j_call: TRBJ1-5
d_call: .
v_call: TRBV6-1
cdr3_length: 15
clone_size: once

cdr3_nt: TGTGCCAGCAGCGTGGGGGGACAGGGGTCCCACGAGCAGTACTTC
cdr3_aa: CASSVGGQGSHEQYF
j_call: TRBJ2-7
d_call: TRBD1
v_call: TRBV9
cdr3_length: 15
clone_size: .

cdr3_nt: TGTGCCAGCAGCCCGGTCCCGGGACTAGCGGGAGGGCGTCTTGAGCAGTTCTTC
cdr3_aa: CASSPVPGLAGGRLEQFF
j_call: TRBJ2-1
d_call: TRBD2
v_call: TRBV7-6
cdr3_length: 18
clone_size: .

cdr3_nt: TGCGCCAGCAGCCAGTATCAGGTCTTGGATAGCGGGAGTTACAATGAGCAGTTCTTC
cdr3_aa: CASSQYQVLDSGSYNEQFF
j_call: TRBJ2-1
d_call: TRBD2
v_call: TRBV4-3
cdr3_length: 19
clone_size: .

cdr3_nt: TGTGCCAGCAGCTCGACGTTTAGCGGGAGTCTAGTTACGCAGTATTTT
cdr3_aa: CASSSTFSGSLVTQYF
j_call: TRBJ2-3
d_call: TRBD2
v_call: TRBV7-2
cdr3_length: 16
clone_size: .

cdr3_nt: TGTGCCAGCAGTTACACAGATAGCAATCAGCCCCAGCATTTT
cdr3_aa: CASSYTDSNQPQHF
j_call: TRBJ1-5
d_call: .
v_call: TRBV27
cdr3_length: 14
clone_size: .

cdr3_nt: TGTGCCATCAGAAACACCGGACAGGCCATCTATGGCTACACCTTC
cdr3_aa: CAIRNTGQAIYGYTF
j_call: TRBJ1-2
d_call: TRBD1
v_call: TRBV10-3
cdr3_length: 15
clone_size: .

cdr3_nt: TGTGCCAGCAGCTCACCACTAGTCTCCTACAATGAGCAGTTCTTC
cdr3_aa: CASSSPLVSYNEQFF
j_call: TRBJ2-1
d_call: .
v_call: TRBV7-2
cdr3_length: 15
clone_size: .